This T cell receptor beta chain came from a study of low-dose radiotherapy and immunotherapy resistance in tumors. Whole-study context: With fractions of 0.5 Gy given every 2 weeks, Cohort 1 accumulated a total of 6.5 Gy. The regimen for patients comprised intravenous nivolumab 240 mg every two weeks plus intravenous ipilimumab 1 mg/kg every six weeks. Daily, from cycle 1 day 1 and for four cycles, patients took oral aspirin 300 mg.

The time point denotes: after trial treatment. Regarding treatment: LDRT plus nivolumab, ipilimumab, low-dose cyclophosphamide and aspirin (RACIN trial). The CDR3 sequence is 15 residues long. Trimming pared 4 bases from V and 3 bases from J, leaving 15 bases between. Germline V CDR1 and CDR2: SGHTA, FQGNSA. First-strand cDNA relied on TRAV- and TRBV-specific primers spanning alpha and beta chains. The PCR that amplified TCRs ran for around 21 cycles, relying on a constant-region primer and a V-primer adapter. TCRdb fed the reads into MiXCR, producing one record per CDR3 protein. The repertoire holds under 90,000 distinct CDR3 sequences, with less than 20% as singletons. Many counts were recorded for this clonotype.

Specimen: PBMCs, collected after low-dose radiotherapy plus immunotherapy. The sequence was obtained from a male donor with prostate cancer. This chain connects TRBV7-2 to TRBJ2-5; tentatively, D is TRBD1 (5 bases). Written as DNA, the CDR3 is TGTGCCAGCAGCTGGAGACAGCAATCGAAAGAGACCCAGTACTTC. Protein: CASSWRQQSKETQYF.